The T cell receptor (beta chain) described here comes from a study of CD8 T cells in ankylosing spondylitis. The CDR3 contains 14 residues. The V end was cut by 3 bases, the J end by 0 bases, with 8 bases between. This clonotype was counted ten times or more. TCRdb passed the 5' RACE reads through MiXCR, listing each CDR3 protein once. The repertoire consists of about 230,000 distinct CDR3 sequences, with roughly 8.2% occurring once and the leading ten covering around 4.4%. J is TRBJ2-5 and V is TRBV12-3 or TRBV12-4; D call uncertain. Sequenced: blood, either unsorted or a sorted T cell fraction (not recorded which). The receptor was derived from a female donor with ankylosing spondylitis or in good health (not recorded which). This CDR3 reads CASSFPPHQETQYF. In DNA, the CDR3 is TGTGCCAGCAGTTTTCCGCCCCACCAAGAGACCCAGTACTTC.